This entry describes one TCR beta chain. CDR1 and CDR2 (germline): SGHAT, FQNNGV. This CDR3 region has 14 residues. V lost 5 bases, J lost 7 bases, and 6 bases stayed unmatched. Sequencing was performed with immunoSEQ multiplex PCR; in TCRdb, only in-frame clones are kept and a portion is missing. The sample lists about 200,000 clones, roughly 88% seen once, with 5% to 7% in the top ten. Participants, roughly 18 to 89 years old, spanned 25 or so US areas. This sample is drawn from a study of blood T cell repertoires in COVID-19. The clonotype was recovered from a man in his forties or fifties with acute COVID-19. The sequencing input was PBMCs or T cells enriched from blood (not recorded which). This chain joins TRBV11-2 and TRBJ2-1; 9 nucleotides align to TRBD1. CDR3 in amino acids: CASSPHGTGNEQFF. CDR3 sequence (DNA): TGTGCCAGCAGCCCGCACGGGACAGGGAATGAGCAGTTCTTC.